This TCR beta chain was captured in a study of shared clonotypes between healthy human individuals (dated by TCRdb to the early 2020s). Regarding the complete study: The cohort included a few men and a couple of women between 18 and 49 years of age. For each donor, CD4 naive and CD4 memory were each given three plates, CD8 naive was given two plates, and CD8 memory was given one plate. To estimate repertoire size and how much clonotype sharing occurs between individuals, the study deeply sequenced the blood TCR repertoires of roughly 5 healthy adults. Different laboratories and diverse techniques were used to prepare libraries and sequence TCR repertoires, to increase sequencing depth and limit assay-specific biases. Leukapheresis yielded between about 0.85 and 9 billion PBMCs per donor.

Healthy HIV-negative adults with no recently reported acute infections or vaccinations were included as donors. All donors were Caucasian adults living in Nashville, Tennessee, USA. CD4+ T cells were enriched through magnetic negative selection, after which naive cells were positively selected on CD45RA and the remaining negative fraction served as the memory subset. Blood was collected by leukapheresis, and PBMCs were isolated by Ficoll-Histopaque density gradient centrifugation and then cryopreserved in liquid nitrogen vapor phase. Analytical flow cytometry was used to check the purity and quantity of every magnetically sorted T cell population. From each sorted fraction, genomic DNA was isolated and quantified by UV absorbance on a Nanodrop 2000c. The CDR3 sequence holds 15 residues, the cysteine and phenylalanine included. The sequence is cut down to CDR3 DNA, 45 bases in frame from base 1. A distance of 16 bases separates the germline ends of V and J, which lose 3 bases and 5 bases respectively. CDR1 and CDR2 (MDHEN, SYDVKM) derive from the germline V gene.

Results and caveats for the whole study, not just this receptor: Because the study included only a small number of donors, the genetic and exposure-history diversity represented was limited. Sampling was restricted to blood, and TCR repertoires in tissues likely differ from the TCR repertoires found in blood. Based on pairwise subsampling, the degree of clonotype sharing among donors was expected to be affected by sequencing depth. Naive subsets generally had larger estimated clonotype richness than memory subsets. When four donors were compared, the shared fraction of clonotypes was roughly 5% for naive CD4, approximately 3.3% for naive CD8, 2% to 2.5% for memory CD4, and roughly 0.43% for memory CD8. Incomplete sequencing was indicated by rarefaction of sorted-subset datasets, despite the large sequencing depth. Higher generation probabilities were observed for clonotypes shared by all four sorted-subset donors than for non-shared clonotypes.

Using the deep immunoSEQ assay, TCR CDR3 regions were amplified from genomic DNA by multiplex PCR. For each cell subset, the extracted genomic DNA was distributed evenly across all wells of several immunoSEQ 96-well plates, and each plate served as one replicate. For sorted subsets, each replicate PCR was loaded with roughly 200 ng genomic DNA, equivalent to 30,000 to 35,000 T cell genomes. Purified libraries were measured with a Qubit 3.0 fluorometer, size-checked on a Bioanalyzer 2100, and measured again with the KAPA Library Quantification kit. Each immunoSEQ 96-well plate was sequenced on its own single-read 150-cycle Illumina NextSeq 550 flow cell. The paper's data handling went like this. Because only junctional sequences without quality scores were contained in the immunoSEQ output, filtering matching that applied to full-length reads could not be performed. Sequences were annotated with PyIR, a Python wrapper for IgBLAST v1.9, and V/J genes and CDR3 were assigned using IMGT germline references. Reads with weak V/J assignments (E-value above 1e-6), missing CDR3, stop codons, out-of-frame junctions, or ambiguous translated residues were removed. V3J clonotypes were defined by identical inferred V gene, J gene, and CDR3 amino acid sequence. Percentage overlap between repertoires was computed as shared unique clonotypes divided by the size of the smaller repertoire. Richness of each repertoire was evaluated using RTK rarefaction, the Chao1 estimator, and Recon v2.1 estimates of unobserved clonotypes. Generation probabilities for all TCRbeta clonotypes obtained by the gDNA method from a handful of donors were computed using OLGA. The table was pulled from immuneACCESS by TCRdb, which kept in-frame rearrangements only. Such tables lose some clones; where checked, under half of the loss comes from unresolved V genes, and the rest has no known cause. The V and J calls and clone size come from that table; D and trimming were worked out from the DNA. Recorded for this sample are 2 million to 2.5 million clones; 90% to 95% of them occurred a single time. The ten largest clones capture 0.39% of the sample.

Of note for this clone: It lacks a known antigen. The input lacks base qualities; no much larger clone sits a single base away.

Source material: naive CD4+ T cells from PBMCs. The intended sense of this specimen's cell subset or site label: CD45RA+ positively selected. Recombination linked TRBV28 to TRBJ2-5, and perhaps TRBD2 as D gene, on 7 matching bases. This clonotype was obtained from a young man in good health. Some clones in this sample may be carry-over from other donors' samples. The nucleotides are TGTGCCAGCAGTTTCTTTGGGGGGGCTTGGGAGACCCAGTACTTC. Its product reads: CASSFFGGAWETQYF.